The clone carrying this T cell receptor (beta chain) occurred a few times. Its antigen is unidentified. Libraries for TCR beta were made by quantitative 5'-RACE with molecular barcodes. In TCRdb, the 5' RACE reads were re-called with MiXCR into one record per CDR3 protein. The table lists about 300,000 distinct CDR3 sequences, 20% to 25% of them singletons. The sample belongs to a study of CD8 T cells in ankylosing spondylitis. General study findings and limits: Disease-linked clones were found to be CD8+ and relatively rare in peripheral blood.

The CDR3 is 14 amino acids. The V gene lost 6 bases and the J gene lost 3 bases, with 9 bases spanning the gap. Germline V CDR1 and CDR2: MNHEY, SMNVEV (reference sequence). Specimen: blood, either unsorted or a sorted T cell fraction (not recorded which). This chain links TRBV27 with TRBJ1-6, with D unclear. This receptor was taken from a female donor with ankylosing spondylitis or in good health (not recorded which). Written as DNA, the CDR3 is TGTGCCAGCAGCCCACAGATCTATAATTCACCCCTCCACTTT. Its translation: CASSPQIYNSPLHF.